Listed here are 24 T cell receptor beta chains from one sample, sequenced in a study of OX40 agonist ivuxolimab in advanced cancers. Sequenced by immunoSEQ multiplex PCR; TCRdb stores in-frame clones only, minus some. Among 45,000 to 60,000 clones listed, over 85% were seen once. The source was CD4+ or CD8+ T cells sorted from blood, collected in a trial of the OX40 agonist ivuxolimab. The source is an adult with an advanced solid tumor such as melanoma, head and neck, liver or kidney cancer.

This clone was seen once. The CDR3 is CSVVGSSTKNIQYF. The CDR3 coding sequence is TGCAGCGTTGTTGGGAGCAGCACCAAAAACATTCAGTACTTC. This chain connects TRBV29-1 to TRBJ2-4; possibly TRBD2 for D (5 bases). Trimming took 4 bases from V and 2 from J, leaving 12 bases between them. Germline loops: CDR1 SQVTM, CDR2 ANQGSEA. The CDR3 runs 14 residues.

This chain joins TRBV7-3 and TRBJ1-1; D might be TRBD1 (6 bases). In germline, CDR1 is SGHTA, CDR2 FQGTGA. The CDR3 length is 15 residues. V was trimmed by 0 bases and J by 4 bases, leaving 12 bases between them. CDR3 nucleotides: TGTGCCAGCAGCTTAACGACTGGACAGACCACTGAAGCTTTCTTT. Translated, it gives CASSLTTGQTTEAFF. Complete variable domain (other parts from reference TRBV7-3 and TRBJ1-1): GAGVSQTPSNKVTEKGKYVELRCDPISGHTALYWYRQSLGQGPEFLIYFQGTGAADDSGLPNDRFFAVRPEGSVSTLKIQRTERGDSAVYLCASSLTTGQTTEAFFGQGTRLTVV.

This chain joins TRBV5-1 and TRBJ2-7; D may be TRBD2 (5 bases). V was pared by 0 bases and J by 0 bases, with 7 bases between. CDR1 and CDR2 (germline): SGHRS, YFSETQ. The CDR3 contains 14 residues. The CDR3 nucleotides read TGCGCCAGCAGCTTGGGTGGGAGCTCCTACGAGCAGTACTTC. Amino acid sequence: CASSLGGSSYEQYF.

This clone appeared a single time. The rearrangement joins TRBV4-1 to TRBJ1-6; a weak D match, TRBD1 (6 bases). V was cut by 3 bases and J by 5 bases, with 8 bases left in between. Germline CDR1 reads MGHRA; CDR2 reads YSYEKL. This CDR3 comprises 14 residues. The CDR3 is CASSQGANNSPLHF. DNA for the CDR3: TGCGCCAGCAGCCAGGGGGCAAATAATTCACCCCTCCACTTT.

This clone turned up a few times. V and J are TRBV5-6 and TRBJ1-5, with D unresolved. CDR1 and CDR2 (germline): SGHDT, YYEEEE. Trimming left V 4 bases short and J 2 bases short, with 10 bases between. This CDR3 is 14 amino acids long. CDR3 nucleotide sequence: TGTGCCAGCAGCCACCTCGGGGGCAATCAGCCCCAGCATTTT. It translates to CASSHLGGNQPQHF.

The J gene is TRBJ2-7, the V gene TRBV5-1; D is unclear. Trimming shortened V by 1 base and J by 2 bases, and 7 bases separated the two germline ends. The CDR3 sequence is 13 residues long. Germline values: CDR1 SGHRS, CDR2 YFSETQ. CDR3 sequence (DNA): TGCGCCAGCAGCTTGTTCACAGCCTACGAGCAGTACTTC. Translating gives CASSLFTAYEQYF.

V and J are TRBV6-4 and TRBJ2-1; D perhaps matches TRBD1 (5 bases). This CDR3 is built from 15 residues. CDR1 MRHNA and CDR2 SNTAGT come from the germline V gene. Trimming removed 0 bases at V and 2 bases at J, with 8 bases between. CDR3 loop: CASSDSLGAYNEQFF. Here the CDR3 DNA reads TGTGCCAGCAGTGACTCATTAGGGGCCTACAATGAGCAGTTCTTC.

The chain carries TRBV13 and TRBJ1-2, with 7 bases fitting TRBD1. The CDR3 consists of 14 residues. CDR1 is PRHDT, CDR2 FYEKMQ, per germline (reference sequence). V trimming: 3 bases; J trimming: 6 bases; junction bases outside the gene matches: 7. CDR3 bases: TGTGCCAGCAGCTTCGGAAGTGACAGGGATGGCTACACCTTC. This translates into CASSFGSDRDGYTF.

The genes are TRBV28 and TRBJ1-1, with unresolved D. This CDR3 region has 16 residues. The V end was cut by 5 bases, the J end by 0 bases, with 16 bases between. Germline CDR1 is MDHEN and CDR2 is SYDVKM. The CDR3 spells CASSPLAVPLNTEAFF. The CDR3 DNA is TGTGCCAGCAGTCCCCTCGCAGTTCCCTTGAACACTGAAGCTTTCTTT.

The chain couples TRBV15 to TRBJ1-1, with D uncertain. From germline, CDR1 is LNHNV and CDR2 YYDKDF (reference sequence). The CDR3 is 14 residues long. The V gene lost 5 bases and the J gene lost 7 bases, with 17 bases spanning the gap. CDR3 amino acids: CATSPRTGSSEAFF. Here the CDR3 DNA reads TGTGCCACCAGCCCAAGAACGGGAAGCAGTGAAGCTTTCTTT.

The chain combines TRBV5-1 with TRBJ2-1; TRBD2 agrees at 9 bases. J gave up 4 bases and V 0 bases, and 5 bases lay outside the gene matches. Germline-derived CDR1 and CDR2 are SGHRS and YFSETQ. The CDR3 contains 16 residues. CDR3 protein: CASSLEASGEYNEQFF. In nucleotides, the CDR3 is TGCGCCAGCAGCTTGGAGGCTAGCGGGGAATACAATGAGCAGTTCTTC. Full variable domain (missing parts from reference TRBV5-1 and TRBJ2-1): KAGVTQTPRYLIKTRGQQVTLSCSPISGHRSVSWYQQTPGQGLQFLFEYFSETQRNKGNFPGRFSGRQFSNSRSEMNVSTLELGDSALYLCASSLEASGEYNEQFFGPGTRLTVL.

The V and J genes are TRBV11-2 and TRBJ2-7; D not resolved. V was pared by 4 bases and J by 3 bases, with 13 bases between. Looked up from germline, CDR1 is SGHAT and CDR2 is FQNNGV. CDR3 length equals 14 residues. CDR3 region: CASSSPSEGYEQYF. CDR3 nucleotides: TGTGCCAGCAGCTCCCCTTCAGAAGGCTACGAGCAGTACTTC.

This sequence joins TRBV30 and TRBJ2-3; D is uncertain. V dropped 0 bases and J dropped 4 bases, with 5 bases sitting between them. The CDR3 spans 12 residues. Germline CDR1 GTSNPN, CDR2 SVGIG (reference sequence). The CDR3 protein is CAWSVASDTQYF. CDR3 in DNA: TGTGCCTGGAGTGTGGCTTCAGATACGCAGTATTTT.

The chain recombines TRBV6-5 with TRBJ1-1; D call uncertain. The CDR3 runs 12 residues. The germline V gene encodes CDR1 MNHEY and CDR2 SVGAGI. V lost 5 bases to trimming and J lost 7 bases, with 11 bases between them. The CDR3 spells CASSVTGSEAFF. In DNA form, the CDR3 reads TGTGCCAGCAGTGTCACCGGGAGTGAAGCTTTCTTT.

The chain combines TRBV2 with TRBJ2-3; TRBD2 agrees at 9 bases. J lost 5 bases, V lost 6 bases, and 18 bases had no gene match. CDR3 length: 18 amino acids. Germline loops: CDR1 SNHLY, CDR2 FYNNEI. CDR3 DNA sequence: TGTGCCAGCAGATCGCTCCACCCTAGCGCGGGGGGGAAAGATACGCAGTATTTT. It specifies CASRSLHPSAGGKDTQYF. The full variable domain, completed using reference TRBV2 and TRBJ2-3, is EPEVTQTPSHQVTQMGQEVILRCVPISNHLYFYWYRQILGQKVEFLVSFYNNEISEKSEIFDDQFSVERPDGSNFTLKIRSTKLEDSAMYFCASRSLHPSAGGKDTQYFGPGTRLTVL.

The rearrangement joins TRBV27 to TRBJ1-4; no clear D. V was cut by 4 bases and J by 0 bases, with 12 bases left in between. The CDR3 has 16 amino acids. Looked up from germline, CDR1 is MNHEY and CDR2 is SMNVEV (reference sequence). CDR3 loop: CASSSFGQATNEKLFF. DNA of the CDR3: TGTGCCAGCAGTTCCTTCGGTCAGGCAACTAATGAAAAACTGTTTTTT.

The V gene is TRBV4-3, the J gene TRBJ1-1, with D perhaps TRBD1 (5 bases). With 2 bases removed from V and 0 bases from J, the gap between germline ends came to 10 bases. The CDR3 runs 15 residues. From germline, CDR1 is LGHNA and CDR2 YSLEER. Here the CDR3 reads CASSQYTGMNTEAFF. In DNA form, the CDR3 reads TGCGCCAGCAGCCAATATACAGGCATGAACACTGAAGCTTTCTTT.

The chain carries TRBV6-6 and TRBJ1-4; 8 nucleotides agree with TRBD1. This CDR3 comprises 16 residues. CDR1 and CDR2 (germline): MNHNY, SVGAGI (reference sequence). V dropped 2 bases and J dropped 0; count of bases not matched to a gene: 2. The CDR3 here is CASSYGRGPTNEKLFF. In DNA form, the CDR3 reads TGTGCCAGCAGTTACGGCAGGGGGCCAACTAATGAAAAACTGTTTTTT.

This clone showed up just a few times. This chain connects TRBV29-1 to TRBJ2-7; TRBD1 matches 8 bases. Germline V gives CDR1 SQVTM, CDR2 ANQGSEA. The CDR3 covers 13 residues. V lost 6 bases, J lost 0 bases, and 4 bases stayed unmatched. CDR3 residues: CSVGDRSSYEQYF. CDR3 nucleotides: TGCAGCGTGGGGGACAGGAGCTCCTACGAGCAGTACTTC.

The rearrangement uses TRBV15 and TRBJ2-5, with 8 bases lining up with TRBD2. CDR1 and CDR2 (germline): LNHNV, YYDKDF (reference sequence). This CDR3 comprises 16 residues. The J segment lost 5 bases and the V segment lost 2 bases, leaving 10 bases of the junction unmatched. The CDR3 region is CATSRRTGGPSETQYF. CDR3 DNA sequence: TGTGCCACCAGCAGACGTACGGGAGGGCCGTCTGAGACCCAGTACTTC.

This clone has just a few counts. The rearrangement joins TRBV27 to TRBJ1-4; 8 positions match TRBD1. J was trimmed by 8 bases and V by 5 bases; bases with no gene match: 7. CDR3 size: 14 residues. The V gene's germline CDR1 is MNHEY and CDR2 SMNVEV (reference sequence). For the CDR3, the DNA is TGTGCCAGCAGTCACCGGGACAGGAAGGAAAAACTGTTTTTT. Translated: CASSHRDRKEKLFF.

This sequence joins TRBV11-3 and TRBJ2-1; possibly TRBD1 or TRBD2 for D (6 bases each). Per the germline V gene, CDR1 is SGHNT and CDR2 is YENEEA. V gave up 3 bases and J gave up 6 bases, with 15 bases separating them. The CDR3 totals 15 residues. The CDR3 protein is CASSFHRGVGNEQFF. For the CDR3, the DNA is TGTGCCAGCAGCTTCCATAGGGGGGTGGGCAATGAGCAGTTCTTC.

The chain joins TRBV19 to TRBJ2-3; 8 bases align to TRBD1. V gave up 8 bases and J gave up 1 base; unmatched junction bases: 5. This CDR3 comprises 14 residues. Looked up from germline, CDR1 is LNHDA and CDR2 is SQIVND (reference sequence). The CDR3 region has the DNA TGTGCCAGTCTCGACAGGGGTGGCACAGATACGCAGTATTTT. It codes for CASLDRGGTDTQYF.

This clone has just one count. The V call is TRBV7-9, the J call TRBJ2-7; perhaps TRBD1 as D (6 bases). Germline-derived CDR1 and CDR2 are SEHNR and FQNEAQ (reference sequence). V was trimmed by 5 bases and J by 0 bases, leaving 23 bases between them. The CDR3 extends over 18 amino acids. CDR3 DNA: TGTGCCAGCAGCCAAAGTGGAATTGACAGGATCAACTCCTACGAGCAGTACTTC. It codes for CASSQSGIDRINSYEQYF.